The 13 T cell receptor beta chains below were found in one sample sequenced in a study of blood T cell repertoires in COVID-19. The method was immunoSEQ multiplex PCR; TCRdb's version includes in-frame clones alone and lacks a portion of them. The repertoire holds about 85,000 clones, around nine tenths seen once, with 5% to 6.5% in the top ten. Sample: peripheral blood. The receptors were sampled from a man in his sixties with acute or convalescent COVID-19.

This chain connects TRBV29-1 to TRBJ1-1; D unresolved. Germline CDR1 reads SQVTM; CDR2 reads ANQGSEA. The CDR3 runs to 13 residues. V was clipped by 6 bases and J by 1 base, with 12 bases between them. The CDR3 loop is CSVEPEGNTEAFF. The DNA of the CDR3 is TGCAGCGTCGAACCTGAGGGGAACACTGAAGCTTTCTTT.

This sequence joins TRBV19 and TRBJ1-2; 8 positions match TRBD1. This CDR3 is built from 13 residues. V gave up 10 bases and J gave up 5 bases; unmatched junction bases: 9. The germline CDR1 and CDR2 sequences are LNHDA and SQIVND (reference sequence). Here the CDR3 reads CATKGTGLYGYTF. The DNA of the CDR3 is TGTGCCACGAAGGGGACAGGCCTTTATGGCTACACCTTC.

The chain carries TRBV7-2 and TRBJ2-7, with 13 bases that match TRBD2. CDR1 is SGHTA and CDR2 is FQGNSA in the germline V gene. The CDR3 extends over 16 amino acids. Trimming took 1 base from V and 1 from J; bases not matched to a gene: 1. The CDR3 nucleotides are TGTGCCAGCAGCTTAGTACTAGCGGGGGGGTCCTACGAGCAGTACTTC. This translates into CASSLVLAGGSYEQYF.

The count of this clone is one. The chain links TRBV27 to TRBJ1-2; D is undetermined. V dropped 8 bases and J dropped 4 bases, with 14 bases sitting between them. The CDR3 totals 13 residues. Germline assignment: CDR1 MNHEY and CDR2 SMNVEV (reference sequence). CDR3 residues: CASSTLGSYGYTF. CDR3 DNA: TGTGCCAGCTCTACACTGGGCTCCTATGGCTACACCTTC.

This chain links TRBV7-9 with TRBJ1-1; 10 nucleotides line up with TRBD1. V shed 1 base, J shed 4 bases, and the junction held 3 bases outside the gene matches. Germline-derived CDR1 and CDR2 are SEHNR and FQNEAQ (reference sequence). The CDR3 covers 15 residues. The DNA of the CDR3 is TGTGCCAGCAGCTTAGAAAGGACAGGGGGCACTGAAGCTTTCTTT. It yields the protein CASSLERTGGTEAFF.

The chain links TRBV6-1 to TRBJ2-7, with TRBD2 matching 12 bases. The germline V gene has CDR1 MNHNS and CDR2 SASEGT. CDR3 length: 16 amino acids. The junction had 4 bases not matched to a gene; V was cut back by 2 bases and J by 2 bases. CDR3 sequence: CASSEQASGGAYEQYF. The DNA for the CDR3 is TGTGCCAGCAGTGAACAGGCTAGCGGGGGGGCCTACGAGCAGTACTTC.

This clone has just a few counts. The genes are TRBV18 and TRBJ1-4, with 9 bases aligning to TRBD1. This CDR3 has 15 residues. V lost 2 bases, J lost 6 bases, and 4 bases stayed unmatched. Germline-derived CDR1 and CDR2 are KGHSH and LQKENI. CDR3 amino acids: CASSPSHRGHEKLFF. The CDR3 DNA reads TGTGCCAGCTCACCATCTCACAGGGGGCATGAAAAACTGTTTTTT.

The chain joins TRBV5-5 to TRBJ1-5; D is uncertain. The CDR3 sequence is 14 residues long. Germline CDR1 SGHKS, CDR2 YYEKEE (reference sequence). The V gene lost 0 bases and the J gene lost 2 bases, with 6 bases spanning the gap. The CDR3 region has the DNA TGTGCCAGCAGCTTGGCATCGGGCAATCAGCCCCAGCATTTT. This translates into CASSLASGNQPQHF.

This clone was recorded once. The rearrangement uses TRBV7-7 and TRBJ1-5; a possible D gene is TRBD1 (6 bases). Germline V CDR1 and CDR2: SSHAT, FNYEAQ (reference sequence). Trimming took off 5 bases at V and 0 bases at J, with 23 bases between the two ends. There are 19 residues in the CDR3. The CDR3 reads CASSPQGRTSLNSNQPQHF. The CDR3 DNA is TGTGCCAGCAGCCCACAGGGACGGACCTCTCTGAATAGCAATCAGCCCCAGCATTTT.

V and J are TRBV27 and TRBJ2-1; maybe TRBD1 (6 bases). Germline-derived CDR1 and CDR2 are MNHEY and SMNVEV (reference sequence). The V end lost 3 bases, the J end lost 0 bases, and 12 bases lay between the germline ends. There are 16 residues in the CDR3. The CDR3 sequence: CASSFRTESSYNEQFF. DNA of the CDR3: TGTGCCAGCAGTTTTAGGACAGAGAGCTCCTACAATGAGCAGTTCTTC.

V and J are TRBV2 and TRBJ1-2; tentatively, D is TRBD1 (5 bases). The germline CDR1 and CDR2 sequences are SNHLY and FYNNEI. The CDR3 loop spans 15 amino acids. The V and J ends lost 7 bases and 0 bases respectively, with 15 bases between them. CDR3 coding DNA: TGTGCCAGCAAAGGGAACAGGATTACTAACTATGGCTACACCTTC. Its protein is CASKGNRITNYGYTF.

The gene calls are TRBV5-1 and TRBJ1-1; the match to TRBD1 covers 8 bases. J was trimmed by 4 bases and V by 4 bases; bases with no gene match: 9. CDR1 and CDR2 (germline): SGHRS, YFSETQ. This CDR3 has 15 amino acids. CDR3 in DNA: TGCGCCAGCAGCCCGAGGACAGGGATGAGCACTGAAGCTTTCTTT. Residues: CASSPRTGMSTEAFF.

As DNA, the CDR3 is TGTGCCAGCAGCGTAGACAGGACGAACACTGAAGCTTTCTTT. Encoded protein: CASSVDRTNTEAFF. The chain links TRBV9 to TRBJ1-1; a weak D match, TRBD1 (5 bases). Germline loops: CDR1 SGDLS, CDR2 YYNGEE. The CDR3 consists of 14 residues. V was clipped by 0 bases and J by 1 base, with 7 bases between them.